This entry lists 17 T cell receptor beta chains sequenced from one sample in a study of identical twins. TCRdb reprocessed the 5' RACE reads via MiXCR and lists one record per CDR3 protein. The sample records hundreds of thousands of distinct CDR3 sequences, about 20% being singletons. The sample was also linked to a second study, of T cells expressing NK-cell markers.

The sample comprised PBMCs. All receptors come from a woman aged 18 to 35 in good health.

The chain has TRBV12-3 or TRBV12-4 and TRBJ1-6, with no clear D. This CDR3 comprises 15 residues. Trimming shortened V by 5 bases and J by 0 bases, and 8 bases separated the two germline ends. CDR3: CASSARSSYNSPLHF. In nucleotides, the CDR3 is TGTGCCAGCAGTGCTCGGAGCTCCTATAATTCACCCCTCCACTTT.

DNA for the CDR3: TGTGCCAGCAGTTCCGGACAACCCGGCGAGCAGTACTTC. As protein: CASSSGQPGEQYF. V usage is TRBV6-5 and J usage is TRBJ2-7; a possible D gene is TRBD1 (5 bases). The CDR3 totals 13 residues. CDR1 is MNHEY and CDR2 is SVGAGI in the germline V gene. V lost 4 bases, J lost 6 bases, and 13 bases lay in between.

This clonotype showed up just a few times. The gene calls are TRBV15 and TRBJ2-1; D tentatively reads TRBD1 or TRBD2 (5 bases each). V lost 0 bases, J lost 5 bases, and 11 bases lay in between. The CDR3 has 15 residues. Germline assignment: CDR1 LNHNV and CDR2 YYDKDF (reference sequence). CDR3 nucleotide sequence: TGTGCCACCAGCAGAGATCCCGGGACCAACAATGAGCAGTTCTTC. It translates to CATSRDPGTNNEQFF.

This clonotype has a handful of counts. The V call is TRBV12-3 or TRBV12-4, the J call TRBJ2-1, with 9 nucleotides matching TRBD2. J lost 2 bases, V lost 8 bases, and 13 bases had no gene match. The CDR3 totals 17 residues. This CDR3 reads CASQSTLAGGTYNEQFF. DNA of the CDR3: TGTGCCAGCCAAAGCACCCTCGCGGGGGGGACCTACAATGAGCAGTTCTTC.

This clonotype was seen only a few times. The chain joins TRBV7-2 to TRBJ2-7; D possibly corresponds to TRBD1 (5 bases). This CDR3 has 15 amino acids. Germline V gene data show CDR1 as SGHTA and CDR2 as FQGNSA. The V end was cut by 5 bases, the J end by 3 bases, with 17 bases between. CDR3 loop: CASSGGAGPYYEQYF. CDR3 DNA: TGTGCCAGCAGCGGTGGGGCAGGCCCCTACTACGAGCAGTACTTC.

CDR3 nucleotides: TGCGCCAGCAGCTTTGGACAGCACAATGAGCAGTTCTTC. Amino acids: CASSFGQHNEQFF. V usage is TRBV5-1 and J usage is TRBJ2-1; TRBD1 is a possible D gene (6 bases). V was pared by 2 bases and J by 5 bases, with 8 bases between. Germline lookup yields CDR1 SGHRS and CDR2 YFSETQ. CDR3 length: 13 residues. Drawing the rest from reference TRBV5-1 and TRBJ2-1, the complete variable domain is KAGVTQTPRYLIKTRGQQVTLSCSPISGHRSVSWYQQTPGQGLQFLFEYFSETQRNKGNFPGRFSGRQFSNSRSEMNVSTLELGDSALYLCASSFGQHNEQFFGPGTRLTVL.

This chain joins TRBV20-1 and TRBJ2-7, with D perhaps matching TRBD2 (5 bases). The V end was cut by 1 base, the J end by 6 bases, with 10 bases between. CDR1 is DFQATT, CDR2 SNEGSKA, per germline (reference sequence). This CDR3 comprises 12 residues. CDR3: CSARASGIEQYF. Here the CDR3 DNA reads TGCAGTGCTAGAGCGTCGGGGATCGAGCAGTACTTC.

This clonotype showed up just a few times. The chain combines TRBV7-9 with TRBJ2-7, with D unclear. The CDR3 consists of 11 residues. Trimming pared 7 bases from V and 3 bases from J, leaving 7 bases between. Germline V gene data show CDR1 as SEHNR and CDR2 as FQNEAQ (reference sequence). CDR3 sequence (DNA): TGTGCCAGCACCCAAGACTACGAGCAGTACTTC. This sequence encodes CASTQDYEQYF.

The rearrangement joins TRBV5-1 to TRBJ2-7; D may be TRBD1 (6 bases). This CDR3 spans 14 amino acids. Germline CDR1 is SGHRS and CDR2 is YFSETQ. V dropped 0 bases and J dropped 6 bases, with 13 bases sitting between them. CDR3 in DNA: TGCGCCAGCAGCTTGGAGGTCAGGGGTCCCGAGCAGTACTTC. Translating it yields CASSLEVRGPEQYF.

The genes are TRBV6-1 and TRBJ2-1; TRBD2 might be the D (6 bases). V was pared by 5 bases and J by 7 bases, with 18 bases between. The CDR3 has 15 residues. Germline CDR1 and CDR2: MNHNS and SASEGT. The CDR3 bases are TGTGCCAGCAGTCCAACCCCGACTAGTACGAATGAGCAGTTCTTC. Encoded protein: CASSPTPTSTNEQFF.

The chain carries TRBV6-5 and TRBJ2-1, with 15 bases matching TRBD2. In germline, CDR1 is MNHEY, CDR2 SVGAGI. This CDR3 spans 16 amino acids. Germline trimming cut 0 bases from V and 9 bases from J; bases unmatched to any gene: 3. Here the CDR3 DNA reads TGTGCCAGCAGTTACTCACGGACTAGCGGGAGGGTTGAGCAGTTCTTC. Its translation is CASSYSRTSGRVEQFF.

V and J are TRBV10-3 and TRBJ2-1; 11 nucleotides line up with TRBD1. Germline-derived CDR1 and CDR2 are ENHRY and SYGVKD. J gave up 7 bases and V 4 bases, and 6 bases lay outside the gene matches. CDR3 length: 15 amino acids. The CDR3 protein is CAISVRTGGRNEQFF. CDR3 sequence (DNA): TGTGCCATCAGTGTACGGACAGGGGGCAGGAATGAGCAGTTCTTC.

V usage is TRBV25-1 and J usage is TRBJ2-2; D is ambiguous. CDR1 is MGHDK, CDR2 SYGVNS, per germline. V lost 8 bases and J 8 bases, leaving 9 bases between the germline ends. CDR3 length: 11 amino acids. The CDR3 DNA reads as TGTGCCAGCTGGGTTTCTGGGGAGCTGTTTTTT. Translating it yields CASWVSGELFF.

This clonotype was detected only a few times. The chain has TRBV12-3 or TRBV12-4 and TRBJ2-3; D remains ambiguous. The CDR3 length is 11 residues. The ends were cut back, 8 bases at V and 6 bases at J, with 9 bases in the middle. CDR3 loop: CASPQVDTQYF. In nucleotides, the CDR3 is TGTGCCAGCCCCCAGGTTGATACGCAGTATTTT.

Ten or more counts support this clonotype. The chain links TRBV11-1 to TRBJ1-1, with D maybe TRBD1 (6 bases). CDR1 is SGHAT, CDR2 FQDESV, per germline (reference sequence). The CDR3 consists of 18 residues. Trimming stripped 6 bases from V and 5 bases from J, with 28 bases between. The CDR3 DNA sequence: TGTGCCAGCAGACCATGGACCCTTTCCGAGGGGGTCGGGACTGAAGCTTTCTTT. Translation: CASRPWTLSEGVGTEAFF.

The J gene is TRBJ2-6, the V gene TRBV12-3 or TRBV12-4; D ambiguous. The CDR3 is 14 amino acids. Trimming removed 5 bases from V and 0 bases from J, with 5 bases in between. This CDR3 is CASSAYSGANVLTF. CDR3 coding DNA: TGTGCCAGCAGTGCTTACTCTGGGGCCAACGTCCTGACTTTC.

The V call is TRBV7-9, the J call TRBJ1-1; D gene unclear. V was clipped by 5 bases and J by 5 bases, with 18 bases between them. Per germline, CDR1 SEHNR and CDR2 FQNEAQ (reference sequence). The CDR3 covers 15 residues. The CDR3 DNA follows: TGTGCCAGCAGCCCAGCGGTGGTTGGGAGGACTGAAGCTTTCTTT. This encodes CASSPAVVGRTEAFF.